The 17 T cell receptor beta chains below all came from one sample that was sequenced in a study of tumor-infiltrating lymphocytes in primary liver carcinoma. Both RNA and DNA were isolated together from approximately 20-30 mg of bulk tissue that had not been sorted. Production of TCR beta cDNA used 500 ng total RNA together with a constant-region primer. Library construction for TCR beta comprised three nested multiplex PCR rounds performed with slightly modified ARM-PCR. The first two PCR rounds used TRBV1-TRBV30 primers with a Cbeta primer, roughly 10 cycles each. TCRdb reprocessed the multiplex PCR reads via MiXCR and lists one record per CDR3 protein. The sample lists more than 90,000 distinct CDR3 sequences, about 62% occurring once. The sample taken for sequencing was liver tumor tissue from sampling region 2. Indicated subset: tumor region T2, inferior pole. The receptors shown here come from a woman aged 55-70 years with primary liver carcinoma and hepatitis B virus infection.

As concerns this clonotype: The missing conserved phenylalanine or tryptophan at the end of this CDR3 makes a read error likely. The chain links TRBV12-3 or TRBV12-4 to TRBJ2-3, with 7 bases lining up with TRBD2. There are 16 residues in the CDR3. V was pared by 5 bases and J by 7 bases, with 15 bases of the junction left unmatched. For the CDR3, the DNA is TGTGCCAGCAGTGACATGGGGCCAGGGAGGGCCTATACGCAGTATCTT. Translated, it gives CASSDMGPGRAYTQYL.

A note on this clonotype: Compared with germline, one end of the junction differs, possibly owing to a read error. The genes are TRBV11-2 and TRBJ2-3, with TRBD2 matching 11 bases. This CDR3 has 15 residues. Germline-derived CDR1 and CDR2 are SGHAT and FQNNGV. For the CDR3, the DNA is TGTGCCAGCAGCTCAGGGACTAGCGGCACTGATACACAGTATTTT. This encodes CASSSGTSGTDTQYF.

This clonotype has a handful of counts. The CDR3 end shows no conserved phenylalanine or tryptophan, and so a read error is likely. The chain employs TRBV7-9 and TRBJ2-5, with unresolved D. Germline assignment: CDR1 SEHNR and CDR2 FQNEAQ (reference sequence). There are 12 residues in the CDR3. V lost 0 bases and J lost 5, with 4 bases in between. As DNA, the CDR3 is TGTGCCAGCAGCTTAGCGTCTGAGACCCAGTACTTA. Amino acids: CASSLASETQYL.

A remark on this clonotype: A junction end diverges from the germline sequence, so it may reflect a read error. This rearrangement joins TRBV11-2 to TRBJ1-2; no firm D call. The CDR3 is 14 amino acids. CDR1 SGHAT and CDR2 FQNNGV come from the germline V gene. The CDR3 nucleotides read TGTGCCAACAGCCGGATCCTTCGAGAGGTAGGCTACACCTTC. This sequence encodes CANSRILREVGYTF.

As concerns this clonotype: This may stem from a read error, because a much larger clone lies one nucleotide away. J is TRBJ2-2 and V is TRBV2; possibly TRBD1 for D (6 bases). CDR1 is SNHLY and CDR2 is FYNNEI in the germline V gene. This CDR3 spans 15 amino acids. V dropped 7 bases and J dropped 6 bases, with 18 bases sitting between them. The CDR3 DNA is TGTGCCAGCAATGACGAGCAGGGGAATGCCGGGGAGCTGTTTTTT. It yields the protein CASNDEQGNAGELFF.

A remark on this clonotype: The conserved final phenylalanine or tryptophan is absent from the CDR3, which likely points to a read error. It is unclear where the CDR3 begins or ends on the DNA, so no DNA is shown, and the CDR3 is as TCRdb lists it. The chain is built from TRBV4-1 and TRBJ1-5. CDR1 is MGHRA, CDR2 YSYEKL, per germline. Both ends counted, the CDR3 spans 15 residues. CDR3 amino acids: CASSQAMWLNQPQHL.

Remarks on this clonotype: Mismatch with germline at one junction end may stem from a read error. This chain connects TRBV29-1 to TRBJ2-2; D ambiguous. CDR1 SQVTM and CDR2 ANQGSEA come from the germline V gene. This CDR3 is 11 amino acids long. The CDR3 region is CGVSMAGQLSF. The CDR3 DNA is TGCGGCGTCTCCATGGCTGGGCAGCTGTCTTTT.

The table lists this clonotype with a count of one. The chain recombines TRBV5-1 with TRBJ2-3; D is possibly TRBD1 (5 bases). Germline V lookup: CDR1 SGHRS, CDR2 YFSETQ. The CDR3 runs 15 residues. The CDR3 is CANSRTSLPTDTQYF. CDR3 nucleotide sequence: TGCGCTAACAGCCGGACATCCCTTCCGACAGATACGCAGTATTTT.

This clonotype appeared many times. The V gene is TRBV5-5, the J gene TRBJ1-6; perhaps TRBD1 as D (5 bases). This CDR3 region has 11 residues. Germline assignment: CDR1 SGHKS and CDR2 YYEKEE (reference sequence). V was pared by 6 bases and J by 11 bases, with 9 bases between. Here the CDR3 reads CASIRGAPLHF. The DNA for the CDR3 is TGTGCCAGCATTCGGGGGGCACCCCTCCACTTT.

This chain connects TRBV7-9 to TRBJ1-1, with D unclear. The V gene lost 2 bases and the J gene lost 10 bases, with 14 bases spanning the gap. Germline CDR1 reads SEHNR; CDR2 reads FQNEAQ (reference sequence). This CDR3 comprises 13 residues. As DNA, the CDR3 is TGTGCCAGCAGCTTATCGGCCACCCCGGCAGCTTTCTTT. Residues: CASSLSATPAAFF.

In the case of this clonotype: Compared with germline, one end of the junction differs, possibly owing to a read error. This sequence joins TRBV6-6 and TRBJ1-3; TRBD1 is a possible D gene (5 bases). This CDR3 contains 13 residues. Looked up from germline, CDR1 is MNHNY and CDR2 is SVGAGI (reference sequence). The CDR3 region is CASKGFSGNTIHF. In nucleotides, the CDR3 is TGTGCCAGCAAGGGGTTCTCAGGAAACACCATACATTTT.

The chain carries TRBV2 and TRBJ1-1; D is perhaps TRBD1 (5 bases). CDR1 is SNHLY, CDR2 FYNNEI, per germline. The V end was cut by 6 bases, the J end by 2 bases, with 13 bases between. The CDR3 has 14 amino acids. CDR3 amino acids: CASRSARANTEAFF. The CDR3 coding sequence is TGTGCCAGCAGGTCCGCCAGGGCCAACACTGAAGCTTTCTTT.

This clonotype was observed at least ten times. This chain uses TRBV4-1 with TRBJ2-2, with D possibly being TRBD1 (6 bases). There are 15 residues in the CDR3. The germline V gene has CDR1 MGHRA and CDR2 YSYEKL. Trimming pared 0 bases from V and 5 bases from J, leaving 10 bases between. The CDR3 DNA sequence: TGCGCCAGCAGCCAAGAGGTACAGGGAACCGGGGAGCTGTTTTTT. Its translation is CASSQEVQGTGELFF.

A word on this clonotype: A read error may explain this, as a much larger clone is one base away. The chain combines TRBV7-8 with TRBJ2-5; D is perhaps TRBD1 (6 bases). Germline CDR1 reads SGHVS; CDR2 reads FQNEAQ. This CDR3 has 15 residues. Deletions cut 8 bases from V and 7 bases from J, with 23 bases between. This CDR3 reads CASCPEGVQSGTQYF. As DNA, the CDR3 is TGTGCCAGCTGCCCCGAGGGGGTGCAATCGGGGACCCAGTACTTC.

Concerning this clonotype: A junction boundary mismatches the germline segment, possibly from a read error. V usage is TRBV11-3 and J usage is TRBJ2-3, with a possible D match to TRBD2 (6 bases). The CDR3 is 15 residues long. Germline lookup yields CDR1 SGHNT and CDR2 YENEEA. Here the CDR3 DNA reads TGTACCAGCAGCCGCCCTGGGGGGAGGTCAGATACGCGGTATTTT. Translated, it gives CTSSRPGGRSDTRYF.

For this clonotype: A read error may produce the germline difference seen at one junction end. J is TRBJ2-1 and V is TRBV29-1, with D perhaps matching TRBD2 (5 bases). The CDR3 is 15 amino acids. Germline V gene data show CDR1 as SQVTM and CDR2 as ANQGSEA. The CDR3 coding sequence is TGCGGCGTTGAAGACGGGATTGTCATGGGGAATGAGCTGTTCTTC. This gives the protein CGVEDGIVMGNELFF.

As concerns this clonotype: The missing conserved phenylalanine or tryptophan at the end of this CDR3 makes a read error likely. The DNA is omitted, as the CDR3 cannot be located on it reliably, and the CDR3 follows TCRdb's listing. The CDR3 sequence: CASNLDVNRNEQLI. The V gene is TRBV11-2, the J gene TRBJ2-1. The germline V gene encodes CDR1 SGHAT and CDR2 FQNNGV. The CDR3 adds up to 14 amino acids, both ends counted.